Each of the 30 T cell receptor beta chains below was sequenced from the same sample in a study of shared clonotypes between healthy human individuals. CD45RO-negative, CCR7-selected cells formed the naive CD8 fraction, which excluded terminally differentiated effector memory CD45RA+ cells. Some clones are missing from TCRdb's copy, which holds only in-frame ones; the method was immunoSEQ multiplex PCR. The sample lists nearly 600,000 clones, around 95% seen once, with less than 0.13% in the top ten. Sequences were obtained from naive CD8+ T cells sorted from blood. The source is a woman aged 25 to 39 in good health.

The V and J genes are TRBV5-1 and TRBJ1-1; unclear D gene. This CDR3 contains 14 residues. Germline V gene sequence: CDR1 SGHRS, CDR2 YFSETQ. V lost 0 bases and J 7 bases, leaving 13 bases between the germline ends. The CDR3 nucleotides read TGCGCCAGCAGCTTGGAGTGGGCACGGGATGAAGCTTTCTTT. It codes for CASSLEWARDEAFF. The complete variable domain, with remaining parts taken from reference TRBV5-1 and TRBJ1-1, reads KAGVTQTPRYLIKTRGQQVTLSCSPISGHRSVSWYQQTPGQGLQFLFEYFSETQRNKGNFPGRFSGRQFSNSRSEMNVSTLELGDSALYLCASSLEWARDEAFFGQGTRLTVV.

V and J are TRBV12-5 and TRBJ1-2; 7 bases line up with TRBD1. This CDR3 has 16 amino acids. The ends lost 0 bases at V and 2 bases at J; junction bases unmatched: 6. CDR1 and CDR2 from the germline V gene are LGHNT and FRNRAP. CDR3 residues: CASGLVLKGANYGYTF. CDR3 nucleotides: TGTGCTAGTGGTTTGGTACTCAAGGGGGCGAACTATGGCTACACCTTC.

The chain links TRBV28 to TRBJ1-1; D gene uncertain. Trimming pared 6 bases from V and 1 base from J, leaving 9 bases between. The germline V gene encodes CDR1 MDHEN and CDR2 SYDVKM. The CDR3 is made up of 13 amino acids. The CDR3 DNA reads TGTGCCAGCAGAATAATAGCGAACACTGAAGCTTTCTTT. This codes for CASRIIANTEAFF.

CDR3 in amino acids: CASSSGPGQGADTQYF. The CDR3 DNA is TGTGCCAGCAGTTCGGGACCGGGACAGGGGGCAGATACGCAGTATTTT. V is TRBV27 and J is TRBJ2-3; 11 nucleotides match TRBD1. With 4 bases clipped from V and 4 bases from J, the junction kept 7 bases outside the gene matches. The CDR3 extends over 16 amino acids. Germline V gene sequence: CDR1 MNHEY, CDR2 SMNVEV (reference sequence).

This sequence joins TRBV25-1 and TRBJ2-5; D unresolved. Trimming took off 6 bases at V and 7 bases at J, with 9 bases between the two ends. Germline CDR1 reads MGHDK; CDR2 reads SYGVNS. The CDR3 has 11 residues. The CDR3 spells CASSQLGTQYF. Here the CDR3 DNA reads TGTGCCAGCAGCCAGCTTGGGACCCAGTACTTC.

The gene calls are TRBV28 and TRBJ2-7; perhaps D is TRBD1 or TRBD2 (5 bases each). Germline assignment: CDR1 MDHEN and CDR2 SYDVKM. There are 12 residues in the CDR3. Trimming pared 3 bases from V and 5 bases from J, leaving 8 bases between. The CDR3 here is CASSFMGDEQYF. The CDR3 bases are TGTGCCAGCAGTTTCATGGGGGACGAGCAGTACTTC.

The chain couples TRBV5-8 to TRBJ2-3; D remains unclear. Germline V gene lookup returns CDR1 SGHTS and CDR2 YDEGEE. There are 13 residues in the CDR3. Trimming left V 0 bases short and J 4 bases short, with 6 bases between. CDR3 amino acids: CASSLVGSDTQYF. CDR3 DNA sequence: TGTGCCAGCAGCTTGGTAGGGTCAGATACGCAGTATTTT.

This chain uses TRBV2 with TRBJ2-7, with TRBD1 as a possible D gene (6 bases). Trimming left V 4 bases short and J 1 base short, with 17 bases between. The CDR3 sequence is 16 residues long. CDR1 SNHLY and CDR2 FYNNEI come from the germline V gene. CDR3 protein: CASSVAGAPDSYEQYF. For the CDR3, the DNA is TGTGCCAGCAGTGTGGCAGGGGCCCCGGATTCCTACGAGCAGTACTTC.

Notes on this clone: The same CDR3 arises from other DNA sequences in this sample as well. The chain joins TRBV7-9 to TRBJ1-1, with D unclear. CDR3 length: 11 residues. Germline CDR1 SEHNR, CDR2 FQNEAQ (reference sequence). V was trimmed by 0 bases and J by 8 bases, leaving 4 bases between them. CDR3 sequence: CASSLAGEAFF. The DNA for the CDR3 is TGTGCCAGCAGCTTAGCGGGGGAAGCTTTCTTT.

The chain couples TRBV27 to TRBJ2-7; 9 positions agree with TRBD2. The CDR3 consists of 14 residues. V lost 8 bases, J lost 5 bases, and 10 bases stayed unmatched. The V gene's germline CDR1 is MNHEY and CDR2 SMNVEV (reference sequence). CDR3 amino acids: CASSLAGLFHEQYF. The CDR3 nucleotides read TGTGCCAGCTCACTAGCGGGTTTATTCCACGAGCAGTACTTC.

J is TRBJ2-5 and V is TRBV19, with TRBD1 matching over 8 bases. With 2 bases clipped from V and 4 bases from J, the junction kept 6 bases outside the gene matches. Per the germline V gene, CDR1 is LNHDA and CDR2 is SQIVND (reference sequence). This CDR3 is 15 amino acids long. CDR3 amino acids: CASSIYPGGLETQYF. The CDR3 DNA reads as TGTGCCAGTAGTATATATCCAGGGGGCCTAGAGACCCAGTACTTC.

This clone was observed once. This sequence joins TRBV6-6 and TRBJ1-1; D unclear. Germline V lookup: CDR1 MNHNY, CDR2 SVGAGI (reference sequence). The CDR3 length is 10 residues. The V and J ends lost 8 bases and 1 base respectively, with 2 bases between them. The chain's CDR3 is CASRNTEAFF. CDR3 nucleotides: TGTGCCAGCCGGAACACTGAAGCTTTCTTT.

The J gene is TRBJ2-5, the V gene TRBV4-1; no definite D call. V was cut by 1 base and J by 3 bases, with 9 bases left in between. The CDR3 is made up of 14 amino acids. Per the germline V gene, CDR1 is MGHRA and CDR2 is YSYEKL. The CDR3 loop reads CASSQGPEEETQYF. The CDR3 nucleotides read TGCGCCAGCAGCCAAGGTCCAGAGGAAGAGACCCAGTACTTC.

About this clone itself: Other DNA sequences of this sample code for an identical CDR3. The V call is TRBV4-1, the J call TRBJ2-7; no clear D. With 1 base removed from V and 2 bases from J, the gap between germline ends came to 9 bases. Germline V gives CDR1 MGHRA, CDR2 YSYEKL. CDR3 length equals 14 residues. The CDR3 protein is CASSQVGGTYEQYF. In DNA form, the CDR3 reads TGCGCCAGCAGCCAAGTGGGTGGCACCTACGAGCAGTACTTC.

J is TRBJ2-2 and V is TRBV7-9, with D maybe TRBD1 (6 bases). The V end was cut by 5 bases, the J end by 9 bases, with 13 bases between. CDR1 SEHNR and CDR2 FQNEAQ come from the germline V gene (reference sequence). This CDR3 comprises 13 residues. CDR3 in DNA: TGTGCCAGCAGCCCAGCAGGGGACCGGGAGCTGTTTTTT. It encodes CASSPAGDRELFF.

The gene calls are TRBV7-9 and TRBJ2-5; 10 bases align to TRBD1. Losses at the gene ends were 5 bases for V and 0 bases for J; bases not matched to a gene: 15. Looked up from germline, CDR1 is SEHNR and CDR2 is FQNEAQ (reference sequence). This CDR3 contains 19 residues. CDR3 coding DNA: TGTGCCAGCAGCCCCTCGTATGGGGGACAGGGGCCCTACCAAGAGACCCAGTACTTC. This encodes CASSPSYGGQGPYQETQYF. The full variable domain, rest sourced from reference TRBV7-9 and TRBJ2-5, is DTGVSQNPRHKITKRGQNVTFRCDPISEHNRLYWYRQTLGQGPEFLTYFQNEAQLEKSRLLSDRFSAERPKGSFSTLEIQRTEQGDSAMYLCASSPSYGGQGPYQETQYFGPGTRLLVL.

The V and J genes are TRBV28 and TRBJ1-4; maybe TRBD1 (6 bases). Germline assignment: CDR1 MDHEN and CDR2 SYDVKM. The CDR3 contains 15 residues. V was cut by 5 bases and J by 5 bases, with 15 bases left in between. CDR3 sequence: CASSPAGALNEKLFF. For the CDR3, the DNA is TGTGCCAGCAGTCCCGCGGGGGCTCTGAATGAAAAACTGTTTTTT.

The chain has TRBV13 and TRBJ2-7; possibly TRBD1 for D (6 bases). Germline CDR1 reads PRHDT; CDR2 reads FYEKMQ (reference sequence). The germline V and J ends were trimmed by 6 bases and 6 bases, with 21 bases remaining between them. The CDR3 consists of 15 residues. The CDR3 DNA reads TGTGCCAGCAGATCCGTCTTGGACAGCTGGGGCGAGCAGTACTTC. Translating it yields CASRSVLDSWGEQYF.

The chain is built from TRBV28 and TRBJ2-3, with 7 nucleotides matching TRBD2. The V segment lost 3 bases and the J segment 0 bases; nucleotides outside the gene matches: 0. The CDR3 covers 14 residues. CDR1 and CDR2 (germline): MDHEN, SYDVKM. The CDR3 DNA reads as TGTGCCAGCAGTTTTAGCGGGAGCACAGATACGCAGTATTTT. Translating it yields CASSFSGSTDTQYF.

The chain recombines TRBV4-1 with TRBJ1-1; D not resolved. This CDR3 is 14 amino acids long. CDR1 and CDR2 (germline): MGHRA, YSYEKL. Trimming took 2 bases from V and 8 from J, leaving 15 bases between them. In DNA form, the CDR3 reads TGCGCCAGCAGCCAATTACGAGCCGTACCAGAAGCTTTCTTT. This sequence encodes CASSQLRAVPEAFF.

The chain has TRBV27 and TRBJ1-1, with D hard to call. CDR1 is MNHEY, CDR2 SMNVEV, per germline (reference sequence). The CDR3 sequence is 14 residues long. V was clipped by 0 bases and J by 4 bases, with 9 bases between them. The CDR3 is CASSLSSLGTEAFF. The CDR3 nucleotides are TGTGCCAGCAGTTTATCCAGTCTGGGCACTGAAGCTTTCTTT.

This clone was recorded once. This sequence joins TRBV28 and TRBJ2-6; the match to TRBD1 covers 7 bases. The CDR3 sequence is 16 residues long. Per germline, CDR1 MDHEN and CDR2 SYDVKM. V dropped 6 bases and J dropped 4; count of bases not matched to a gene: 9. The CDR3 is CASSRPGGVGANVLTF. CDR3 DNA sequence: TGTGCCAGCAGCCGGCCAGGGGGAGTCGGGGCCAACGTCCTGACTTTC.

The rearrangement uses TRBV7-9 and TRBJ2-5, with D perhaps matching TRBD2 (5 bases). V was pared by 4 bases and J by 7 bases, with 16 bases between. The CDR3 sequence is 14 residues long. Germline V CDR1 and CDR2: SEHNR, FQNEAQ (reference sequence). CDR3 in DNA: TGTGCCAGCAGCTCAGGACTGGAGGAAGGGACCCAGTACTTC. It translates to CASSSGLEEGTQYF.

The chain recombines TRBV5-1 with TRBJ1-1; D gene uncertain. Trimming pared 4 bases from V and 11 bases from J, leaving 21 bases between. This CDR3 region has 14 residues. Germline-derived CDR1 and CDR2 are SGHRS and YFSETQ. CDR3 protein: CASSLDRAGELAFF. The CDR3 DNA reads TGCGCCAGCAGCCTCGATCGCGCAGGCGAACTGGCTTTCTTT.

CDR3 DNA sequence: TGTGCCAGCAGTTTTCGGGGAGTAACAGATGGCTACACCTTC. This codes for CASSFRGVTDGYTF. The chain combines TRBV28 with TRBJ1-2; no reliable D call. Deletions cut 3 bases from V and 6 bases from J, with 14 bases between. There are 14 residues in the CDR3. Germline V gene lookup returns CDR1 MDHEN and CDR2 SYDVKM.

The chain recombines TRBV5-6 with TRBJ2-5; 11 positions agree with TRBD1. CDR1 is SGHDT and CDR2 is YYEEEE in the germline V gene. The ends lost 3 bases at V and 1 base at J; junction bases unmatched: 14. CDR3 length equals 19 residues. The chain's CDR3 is CASSWGQGVVRVGQETQYF. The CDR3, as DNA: TGTGCCAGCAGCTGGGGACAGGGGGTAGTTAGAGTCGGCCAAGAGACCCAGTACTTC. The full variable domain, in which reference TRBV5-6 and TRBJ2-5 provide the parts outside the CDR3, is DAGVTQSPTHLIKTRGQQVTLRCSPKSGHDTVSWYQQALGQGPQFIFQYYEEEERQRGNFPDRFSGHQFPNYSSELNVNALLLGDSALYLCASSWGQGVVRVGQETQYFGPGTRLLVL.

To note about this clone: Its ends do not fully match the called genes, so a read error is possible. The CDR3 sequence is CSVEDETSIPNF. DNA for the CDR3: TGCAGCGTTGAAGATGAGACTAGCATACCAAACTTC. V usage is TRBV29-1 and J usage is TRBJ2-5; TRBD2 aligns across 7 bases. Per the germline V gene, CDR1 is SQVTM and CDR2 is ANQGSEA. This CDR3 has 12 residues.

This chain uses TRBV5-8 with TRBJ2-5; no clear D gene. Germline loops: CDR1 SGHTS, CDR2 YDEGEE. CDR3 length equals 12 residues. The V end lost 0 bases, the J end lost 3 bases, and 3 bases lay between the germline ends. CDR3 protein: CASSLAEETQYF. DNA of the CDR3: TGTGCCAGCAGCTTGGCCGAAGAGACCCAGTACTTC.

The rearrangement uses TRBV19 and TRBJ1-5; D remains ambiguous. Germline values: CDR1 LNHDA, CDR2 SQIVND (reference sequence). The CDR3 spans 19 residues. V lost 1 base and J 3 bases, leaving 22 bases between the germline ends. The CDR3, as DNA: TGTGCCAGTAGTATAGCCCCTCTCACGAAGACCGGAACCAATCAGCCCCAGCATTTT. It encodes CASSIAPLTKTGTNQPQHF. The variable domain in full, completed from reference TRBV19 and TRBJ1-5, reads DGGITQSPKYLFRKEGQNVTLSCEQNLNHDAMYWYRQDPGQGLRLIYYSQIVNDFQKGDIAEGYSVSREKKESFPLTVTSAQKNPTAFYLCASSIAPLTKTGTNQPQHFGDGTRLSIL.

Here the CDR3 DNA reads TGTGCCAGTGGGTTCGGGTTGAATCAGCCCCAGCATTTT. Amino acid sequence: CASGFGLNQPQHF. The V gene is TRBV19, the J gene TRBJ1-5; D gene ambiguous. This CDR3 region has 13 residues. Germline CDR1 LNHDA, CDR2 SQIVND (reference sequence). V shed 8 bases and J shed 4 bases, with 12 bases lying between them. Filled out from reference TRBV19 and TRBJ1-5, the complete variable domain reads DGGITQSPKYLFRKEGQNVTLSCEQNLNHDAMYWYRQDPGQGLRLIYYSQIVNDFQKGDIAEGYSVSREKKESFPLTVTSAQKNPTAFYLCASGFGLNQPQHFGDGTRLSIL.